This T cell receptor beta chain was identified in a study of tumor-infiltrating lymphocytes in primary liver carcinoma. The V gene's germline CDR1 is SGHAT and CDR2 FQNNGV. This CDR3 comprises 12 residues. With a constant-region primer, TCR beta cDNA was made from around 520 ng of total RNA. Three rounds of nested multiplex PCR with slightly modified ARM-PCR produced TCR beta libraries. The first two PCR rounds used TRBV1-TRBV30 primers with a Cbeta primer, approximately 9 cycles each. TCRdb analysed the multiplex PCR reads with MiXCR anew, one entry per CDR3 protein. Altogether about 200,000 distinct CDR3 sequences are present, almost 65% being singletons, with the ten largest covering 6% to 8.5%. A note on this clonotype: Its ends do not fully match the called genes, so a read error is possible.

It was unsorted whole blood that yielded blood RNA, and germline DNA was also extracted. The sequenced sample was peripheral blood. The sequence was collected from an older woman with primary liver carcinoma and hepatitis B virus infection. The chain links TRBV11-2 to TRBJ2-3; no firm D call. CDR3 sequence (DNA): TGTGCCGGCAGCTCGACTGTTCATGCGCGGTATTTT. Protein: CAGSSTVHARYF.